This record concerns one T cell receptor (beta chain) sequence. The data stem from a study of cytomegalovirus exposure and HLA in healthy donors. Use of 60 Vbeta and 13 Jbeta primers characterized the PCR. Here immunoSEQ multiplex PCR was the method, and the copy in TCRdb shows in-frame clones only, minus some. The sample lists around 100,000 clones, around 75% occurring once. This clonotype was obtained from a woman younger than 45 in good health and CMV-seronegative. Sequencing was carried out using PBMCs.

The CDR3 nucleotides are TGTGCCAGCAGAGAACTAGCGGCCACCCTTAATGAGCAGTTCTTC. Translated: CASRELAATLNEQFF. The rearrangement uses TRBV2 and TRBJ2-1; 8 nucleotides match TRBD2. CDR3 size: 15 residues. The trim removed 6 bases at V and 7 bases at J, leaving 11 bases unmatched. In germline, CDR1 is SNHLY, CDR2 FYNNEI.